Shown below are 7 T cell receptor beta chains from a single sample sequenced in a study of T cells after yellow fever vaccination. From the 5' RACE reads, TCRdb called clonotypes with MiXCR, one entry per CDR3 protein. The sample shows about 230,000 distinct CDR3 sequences, 5.5% to 8.5% of them seen only once. Sequences were derived from CD4+ T cells sorted from PBMCs, sampled on the day of the yellow fever booster vaccination. The receptors were gathered from a man aged 25-40 years who received the YFV17D yellow fever vaccine.

This clonotype was seen many times. The chain combines TRBV7-2 with TRBJ2-2, with 8 bases aligning to TRBD2. V gave up 4 bases and J gave up 6 bases; unmatched junction bases: 13. The germline V gene encodes CDR1 SGHTA and CDR2 FQGNSA. There are 17 residues in the CDR3. The CDR3, as DNA: TGTGCCAGCAGCTGGCGCGGGGGGCGGGAAAAGGCCGGGGAGCTGTTTTTT. Residues: CASSWRGGREKAGELFF. The complete variable domain, with remaining parts taken from reference TRBV7-2 and TRBJ2-2, reads GAGVSQSPSNKVTEKGKDVELRCDPISGHTALYWYRQSLGQGLEFLIYFQGNSAPDKSGLPSDRFSAERTGGSVSTLTIQRTQQEDSAVYLCASSWRGGREKAGELFFGEGSRLTVL.

This clonotype appeared many times. This chain's CDR3 is CASSVDLAGLYEQYF. For the CDR3, the DNA is TGTGCCAGCAGCGTAGACCTAGCGGGCCTCTACGAGCAGTACTTC. The genes are TRBV9 and TRBJ2-7, with 8 nucleotides matching TRBD2. J lost 3 bases, V lost 0 bases, and 5 bases had no gene match. This CDR3 contains 15 residues. The germline CDR1 and CDR2 sequences are SGDLS and YYNGEE.

This clonotype was recorded many times. The CDR3 bases are TGCGCCAGCAGCTGGGACCGAGGAGGCACCGGGGAGCTGTTTTTT. Encoded protein: CASSWDRGGTGELFF. The chain recombines TRBV5-1 with TRBJ2-2; D might be TRBD1 or TRBD2, each matching 5 bases. The CDR3 is made up of 15 amino acids. Germline CDR1 reads SGHRS; CDR2 reads YFSETQ. V was cut by 3 bases and J by 4 bases, with 13 bases left in between.

This clonotype was detected only a few times. The rearrangement links TRBV10-3 to TRBJ2-3; D could derive from TRBD1 or TRBD2 (5 bases each). Trimming pared 3 bases from V and 3 bases from J, leaving 7 bases between. Germline V gene sequence: CDR1 ENHRY, CDR2 SYGVKD. The CDR3 spans 13 residues. The CDR3 here is CAISEEGTDTQYF. DNA for the CDR3: TGTGCCATCAGTGAAGAGGGGACAGATACGCAGTATTTT.

This clonotype was counted many times. The chain joins TRBV3-1 to TRBJ2-2; D is undetermined. The CDR3 covers 17 residues. CDR1 is LGHDT, CDR2 YNNKEL, per germline (reference sequence). V was clipped by 1 base and J by 5 bases, with 17 bases between them. The CDR3 loop reads CASSQASRVLGTGELFF. DNA for the CDR3: TGTGCCAGCAGCCAAGCCTCTAGGGTTCTCGGGACCGGGGAGCTGTTTTTT.

Ten or more counts support this clonotype. J is TRBJ2-1 and V is TRBV20-1; D is perhaps TRBD2 (5 bases). The CDR3 length is 13 residues. Germline CDR1 and CDR2: DFQATT and SNEGSKA (reference sequence). Trimming removed 1 base from V and 8 bases from J, with 12 bases in between. CDR3 in amino acids: CSARGRWIDEQFF. Here the CDR3 DNA reads TGCAGTGCTAGAGGGAGGTGGATCGATGAGCAGTTCTTC.

With regard to this clonotype: A much larger clone lies a single base off, so this may be a read error. The chain combines TRBV10-3 with TRBJ2-3; 9 positions agree with TRBD2. The V segment lost 3 bases and the J segment 2 bases; nucleotides outside the gene matches: 3. The CDR3 is 15 residues long. Germline V gene data show CDR1 as ENHRY and CDR2 as SYGVKD. The DNA of the CDR3 is TGTGCCATCAGTGATAGCGGGGGTGCCACAGATACGCAGTATTTT. It specifies CAISDSGGATDTQYF.